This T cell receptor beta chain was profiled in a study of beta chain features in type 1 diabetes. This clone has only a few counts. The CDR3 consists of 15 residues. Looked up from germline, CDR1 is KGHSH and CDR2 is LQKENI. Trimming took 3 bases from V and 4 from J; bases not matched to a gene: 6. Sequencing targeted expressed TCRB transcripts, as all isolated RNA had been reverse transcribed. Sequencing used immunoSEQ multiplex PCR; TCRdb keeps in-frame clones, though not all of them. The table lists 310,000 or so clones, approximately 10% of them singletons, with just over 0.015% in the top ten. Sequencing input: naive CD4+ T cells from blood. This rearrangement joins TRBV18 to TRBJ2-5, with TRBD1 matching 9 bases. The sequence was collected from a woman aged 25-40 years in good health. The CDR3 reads CASSPGQGSIETQYF. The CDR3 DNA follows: TGTGCCAGCTCACCGGGACAGGGAAGTATAGAGACCCAGTACTTC.